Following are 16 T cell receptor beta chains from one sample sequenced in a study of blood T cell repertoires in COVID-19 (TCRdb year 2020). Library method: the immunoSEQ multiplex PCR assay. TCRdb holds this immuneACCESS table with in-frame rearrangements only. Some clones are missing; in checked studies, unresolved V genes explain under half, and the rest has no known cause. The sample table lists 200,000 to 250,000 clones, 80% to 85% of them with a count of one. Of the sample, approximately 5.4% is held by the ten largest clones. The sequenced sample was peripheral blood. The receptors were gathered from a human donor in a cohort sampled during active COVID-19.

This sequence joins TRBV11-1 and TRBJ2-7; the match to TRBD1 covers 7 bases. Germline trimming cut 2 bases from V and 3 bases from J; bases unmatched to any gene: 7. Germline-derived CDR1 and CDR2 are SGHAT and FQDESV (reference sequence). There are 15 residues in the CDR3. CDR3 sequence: CASSLSRGSYYEQYF. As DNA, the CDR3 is TGTGCCAGCAGCTTATCCAGGGGGTCCTACTACGAGCAGTACTTC. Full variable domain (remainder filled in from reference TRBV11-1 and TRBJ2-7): EAEVAQSPRYKITEKSQAVAFWCDPISGHATLYWYRQILGQGPELLVQFQDESVVDDSQLPKDRFSAERLKGVDSTLKIQPAELGDSAMYLCASSLSRGSYYEQYFGPGTRLTVT.

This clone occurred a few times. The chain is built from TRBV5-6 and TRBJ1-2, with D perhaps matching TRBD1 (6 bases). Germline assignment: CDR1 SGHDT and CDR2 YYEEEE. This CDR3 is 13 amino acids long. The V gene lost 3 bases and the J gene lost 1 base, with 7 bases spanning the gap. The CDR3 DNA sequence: TGTGCCAGCAGCTCAGGGGTTAACTATGGCTACACCTTC. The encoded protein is CASSSGVNYGYTF.

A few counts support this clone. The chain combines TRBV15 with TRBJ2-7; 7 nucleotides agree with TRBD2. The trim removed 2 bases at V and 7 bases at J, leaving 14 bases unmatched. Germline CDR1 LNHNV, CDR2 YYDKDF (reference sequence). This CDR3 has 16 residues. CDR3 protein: CATSRPLGRGLGEQYF. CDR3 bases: TGTGCCACCAGCAGACCCCTGGGGAGGGGCCTAGGGGAGCAGTACTTC.

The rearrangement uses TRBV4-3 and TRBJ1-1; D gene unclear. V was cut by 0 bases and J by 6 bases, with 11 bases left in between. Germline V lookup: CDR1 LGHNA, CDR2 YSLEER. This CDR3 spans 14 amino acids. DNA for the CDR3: TGCGCCAGCAGCCAAGATAGGCGGTCGGCTGAAGCTTTCTTT. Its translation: CASSQDRRSAEAFF.

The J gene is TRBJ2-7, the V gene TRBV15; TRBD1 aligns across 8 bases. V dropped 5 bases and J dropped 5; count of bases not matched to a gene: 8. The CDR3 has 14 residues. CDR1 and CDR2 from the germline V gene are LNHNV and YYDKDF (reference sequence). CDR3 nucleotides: TGTGCCACCAGCCGGGACAGGTCAAGCGACGAGCAGTACTTC. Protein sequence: CATSRDRSSDEQYF.

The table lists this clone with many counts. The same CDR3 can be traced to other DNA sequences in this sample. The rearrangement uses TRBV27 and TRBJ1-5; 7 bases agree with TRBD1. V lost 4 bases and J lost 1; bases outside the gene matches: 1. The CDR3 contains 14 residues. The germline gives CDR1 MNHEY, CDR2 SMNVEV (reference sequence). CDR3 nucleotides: TGTGCCAGCAGTTGGGACAGCAGCAATCAGCCCCAGCATTTT. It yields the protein CASSWDSSNQPQHF.

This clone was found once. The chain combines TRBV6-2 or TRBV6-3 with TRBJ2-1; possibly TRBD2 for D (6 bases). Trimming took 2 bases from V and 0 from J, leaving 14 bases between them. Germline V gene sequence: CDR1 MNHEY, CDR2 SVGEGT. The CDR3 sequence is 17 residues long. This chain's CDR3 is CASSYPPLAPSYNEQFF. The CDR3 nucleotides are TGTGCCAGCAGTTACCCACCCCTAGCGCCCTCCTACAATGAGCAGTTCTTC.

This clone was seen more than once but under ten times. The CDR3 region has the DNA TGCGCCAGCAGCGCCGGGACTAGCGCAGATACGCAGTATTTT. Translation: CASSAGTSADTQYF. This rearrangement joins TRBV5-1 to TRBJ2-3, with 10 bases that match TRBD2. Germline CDR1 SGHRS, CDR2 YFSETQ. There are 14 residues in the CDR3. The V and J ends lost 4 bases and 4 bases, in that order; junction bases with no gene match: 3.

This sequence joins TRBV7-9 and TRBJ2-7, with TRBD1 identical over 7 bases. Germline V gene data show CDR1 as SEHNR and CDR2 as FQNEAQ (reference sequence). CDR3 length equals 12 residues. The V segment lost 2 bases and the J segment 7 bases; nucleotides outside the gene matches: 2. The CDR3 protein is CASSLRTGEQYF. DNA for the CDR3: TGTGCCAGCAGCTTACGGACAGGAGAGCAGTACTTC.

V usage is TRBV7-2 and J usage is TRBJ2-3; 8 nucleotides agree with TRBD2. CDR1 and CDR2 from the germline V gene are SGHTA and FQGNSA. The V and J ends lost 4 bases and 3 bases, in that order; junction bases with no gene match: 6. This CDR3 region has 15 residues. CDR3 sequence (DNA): TGTGCCAGCAGCTATTGGGGGACTAGGACAGATACGCAGTATTTT. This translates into CASSYWGTRTDTQYF.

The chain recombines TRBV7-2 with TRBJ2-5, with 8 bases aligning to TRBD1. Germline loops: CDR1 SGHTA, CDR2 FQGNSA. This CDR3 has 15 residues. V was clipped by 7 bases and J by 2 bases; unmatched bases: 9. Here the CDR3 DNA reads TGTGCCAGCACAATGGGGGACAGGATACAAGAGACCCAGTACTTC. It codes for CASTMGDRIQETQYF.

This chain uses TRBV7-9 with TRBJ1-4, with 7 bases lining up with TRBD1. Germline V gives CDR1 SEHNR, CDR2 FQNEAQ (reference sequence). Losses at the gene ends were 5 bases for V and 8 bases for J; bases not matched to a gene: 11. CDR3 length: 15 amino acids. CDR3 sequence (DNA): TGTGCCAGCAGCCAAGACAGGGCCCAGGGCGAAAAACTGTTTTTT. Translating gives CASSQDRAQGEKLFF. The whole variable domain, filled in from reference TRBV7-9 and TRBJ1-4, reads DTGVSQNPRHKITKRGQNVTFRCDPISEHNRLYWYRQTLGQGPEFLTYFQNEAQLEKSRLLSDRFSAERPKGSFSTLEIQRTEQGDSAMYLCASSQDRAQGEKLFFGSGTQLSVL.

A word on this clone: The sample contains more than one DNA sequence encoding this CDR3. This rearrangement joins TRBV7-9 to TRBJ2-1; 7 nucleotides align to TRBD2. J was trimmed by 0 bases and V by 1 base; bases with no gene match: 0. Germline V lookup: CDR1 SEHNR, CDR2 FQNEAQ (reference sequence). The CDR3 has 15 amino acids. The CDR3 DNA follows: TGTGCCAGCAGCTTAGGCGGGGGCTCCTACAATGAGCAGTTCTTC. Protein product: CASSLGGGSYNEQFF.

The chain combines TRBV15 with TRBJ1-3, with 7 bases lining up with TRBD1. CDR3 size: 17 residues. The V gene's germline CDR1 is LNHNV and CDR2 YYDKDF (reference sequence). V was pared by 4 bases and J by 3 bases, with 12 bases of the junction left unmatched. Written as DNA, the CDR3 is TGTGCCACCAGCAAACGACAGGGCTGGGTGGGTGGAAACACCATATATTTT. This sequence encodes CATSKRQGWVGGNTIYF.

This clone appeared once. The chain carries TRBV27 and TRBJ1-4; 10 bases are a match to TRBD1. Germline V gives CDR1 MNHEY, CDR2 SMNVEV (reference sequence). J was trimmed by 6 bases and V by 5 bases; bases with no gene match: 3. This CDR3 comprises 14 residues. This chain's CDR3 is CASSDRGLDEKLFF. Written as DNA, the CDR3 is TGTGCCAGCAGTGACAGGGGGCTTGATGAAAAACTGTTTTTT. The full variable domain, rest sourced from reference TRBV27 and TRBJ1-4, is EAQVTQNPRYLITVTGKKLTVTCSQNMNHEYMSWYRQDPGLGLRQIYYSMNVEVTDKGDVPEGYKVSRKEKRNFPLILESPSPNQTSLYFCASSDRGLDEKLFFGSGTQLSVL.

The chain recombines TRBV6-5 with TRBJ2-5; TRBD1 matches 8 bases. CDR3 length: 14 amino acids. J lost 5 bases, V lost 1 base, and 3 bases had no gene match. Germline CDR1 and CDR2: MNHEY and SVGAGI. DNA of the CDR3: TGTGCCAGCAGTTACTGGCAGGGGGCCGAGACCCAGTACTTC. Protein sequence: CASSYWQGAETQYF.